Presented here are 31 T cell receptor beta chains from one specimen sequenced in a study of cytomegalovirus exposure and HLA in healthy donors. The table came from immunoSEQ multiplex PCR; TCRdb's copy has only in-frame clones and leaves some out. Among 130,000 or so clones listed, 89% were seen once. The sequenced material came from PBMCs. The receptor set was obtained from a woman aged 18 to 35 in good health and CMV-seronegative.

The sample holds one count of this clone. In DNA, the CDR3 is TGTGCCAGCAGCCCCACTTACACTGAAGCTTTCTTT. This gives the protein CASSPTYTEAFF. This chain joins TRBV13 and TRBJ1-1, with D hard to call. The CDR3 runs 12 residues. In germline, CDR1 is PRHDT, CDR2 FYEKMQ (reference sequence). V lost 5 bases to trimming and J lost 3 bases, with 7 bases between them. The variable domain in full, with the rest retrieved from reference TRBV13 and TRBJ1-1, is AAGVIQSPRHLIKEKRETATLKCYPIPRHDTVYWYQQGPGQDPQFLISFYEKMQSDKGSIPDRFSAQQFSDYHSELNMSSLELGDSALYFCASSPTYTEAFFGQGTRLTVV.

The chain links TRBV19 to TRBJ1-1; D may be TRBD1 (5 bases). The length of the CDR3 is 16 residues. Per germline, CDR1 LNHDA and CDR2 SQIVND (reference sequence). V was cut by 4 bases and J by 0 bases, with 15 bases left in between. The CDR3, as DNA: TGTGCCAGTAGTACACCGTACGGACACTTGAACACTGAAGCTTTCTTT. Encoded protein: CASSTPYGHLNTEAFF.

The chain couples TRBV27 to TRBJ2-5; D is perhaps TRBD2 (6 bases). Germline CDR1 MNHEY, CDR2 SMNVEV (reference sequence). The CDR3 extends over 14 amino acids. V lost 8 bases and J 1 base, leaving 14 bases between the germline ends. The CDR3 region has the DNA TGTGCCAGCTCCCCGACTAGGAGCCAAGAGACCCAGTACTTC. Translated, it gives CASSPTRSQETQYF.

This sequence joins TRBV9 and TRBJ1-1, with TRBD1 matching over 10 bases. Trimming at V came to 1 base and at J to 3 bases, leaving 3 bases not matched to a gene. The CDR3 length is 15 residues. CDR1 is SGDLS, CDR2 YYNGEE, per germline. For the CDR3, the DNA is TGTGCCAGCAGCGTAAGGGGACAGGGGTACACTGAAGCTTTCTTT. Translating gives CASSVRGQGYTEAFF.

This clone was detected once. The V and J genes are TRBV28 and TRBJ2-1; D is possibly TRBD1 (5 bases). This CDR3 has 17 residues. The ends were cut back, 7 bases at V and 6 bases at J, with 25 bases in the middle. CDR1 is MDHEN, CDR2 SYDVKM, per germline. The CDR3 DNA follows: TGTGCCAGCACAAGGACAAGAAGAACTCGAAGGTCCAATGAGCAGTTCTTC. It specifies CASTRTRRTRRSNEQFF.

The chain uses TRBV5-1 and TRBJ2-7; 14 nucleotides agree with TRBD2. CDR3 size: 15 residues. Germline values: CDR1 SGHRS, CDR2 YFSETQ. V shed 5 bases, J shed 4 bases, and the junction held 5 bases outside the gene matches. CDR3 protein: CASSSGTSGGYEQYF. In DNA form, the CDR3 reads TGCGCCAGCAGTTCCGGGACTAGCGGGGGATACGAGCAGTACTTC.

V gene TRBV7-9 combines with J gene TRBJ2-3; 13 bases agree with TRBD2. V gave up 4 bases and J gave up 3 bases; unmatched junction bases: 1. The CDR3 is made up of 15 amino acids. Germline loops: CDR1 SEHNR, CDR2 FQNEAQ (reference sequence). Here the CDR3 DNA reads TGTGCCAGCAGCTCGACTAGCGGGGGGACAGATACGCAGTATTTT. As protein: CASSSTSGGTDTQYF.

This clone was observed once. The V gene is TRBV5-1, the J gene TRBJ2-2; D is perhaps TRBD1 (5 bases). Germline-derived CDR1 and CDR2 are SGHRS and YFSETQ. This CDR3 has 16 residues. Trimming left V 0 bases short and J 3 bases short, with 12 bases between. In DNA, the CDR3 is TGCGCCAGCAGCTTGGCCAGGGCCGAGGACACCGGGGAGCTGTTTTTT. This encodes CASSLARAEDTGELFF.

V gene TRBV6-1 combines with J gene TRBJ1-5; TRBD1 matches at 9 bases. Trimming cost V 7 bases and J 4 bases; bases outside gene matches: 8. Looked up from germline, CDR1 is MNHNS and CDR2 is SASEGT. This CDR3 comprises 15 residues. CDR3 sequence: CASTRGQGGNQPQHF. CDR3 in DNA: TGTGCCAGCACGCGGGGACAGGGAGGTAATCAGCCCCAGCATTTT.

V gene TRBV21-1 combines with J gene TRBJ2-7; the table's D gene call, TRBD1, was not cross checked with the DNA. TRBV21-1 is shown as a pseudogene. CDR3 size: 15 residues. Here the CDR3 DNA reads TGTGCCAGCAGCGCCACCGGGACAGAGTTATACGAGCAGTACTTC. It codes for CASSATGTELYEQYF.

The CDR3 DNA follows: TGTGCCAGCGGACCTGGGACTAGCGGGTCCAAGCAGTTCTTC. The encoded protein is CASGPGTSGSKQFF. The rearrangement joins TRBV6-5 to TRBJ2-1; 12 positions agree with TRBD2. CDR3 size: 14 residues. Germline values: CDR1 MNHEY, CDR2 SVGAGI. V lost 8 bases and J lost 11; bases outside the gene matches: 10.

CDR3 sequence (DNA): TGTGCCAGCAGCCGGGGTCAGTTGCGGGAGACCCAGTACTTC. Translation: CASSRGQLRETQYF. The V gene is TRBV11-1, the J gene TRBJ2-5; D may be TRBD2 (5 bases). The CDR3 is 14 amino acids. Trimming shortened V by 5 bases and J by 5 bases, and 15 bases separated the two germline ends. CDR1 and CDR2 from the germline V gene are SGHAT and FQDESV (reference sequence).

The rearrangement uses TRBV19 and TRBJ1-6; TRBD1 agrees at 8 bases. Germline V CDR1 and CDR2: LNHDA, SQIVND (reference sequence). The CDR3 totals 15 residues. V shed 5 bases, J shed 4 bases, and the junction held 4 bases outside the gene matches. The CDR3 DNA reads as TGTGCCAGTAGTGCTAGACAGGGGTATAATTCACCCCTCCACTTT. Its protein is CASSARQGYNSPLHF.

The rearrangement links TRBV6-1 to TRBJ1-4, with TRBD1 matching over 9 bases. The CDR3 extends over 13 amino acids. Germline V CDR1 and CDR2: MNHNS, SASEGT. With 5 bases clipped from V and 14 bases from J, the junction kept 9 bases outside the gene matches. The CDR3 spells CASSRWDRDRLFF. CDR3 nucleotides: TGTGCCAGCAGTAGATGGGACAGGGATAGGCTGTTTTTT.

The chain joins TRBV5-1 to TRBJ2-7, with TRBD1 identical over 8 bases. V was pared by 4 bases and J by 0 bases, with 18 bases of the junction left unmatched. From germline, CDR1 is SGHRS and CDR2 YFSETQ. The CDR3 totals 19 residues. The CDR3 DNA is TGCGCCAGCAGCGCGAGGACAGGGAGTGGGTATTTATACTCCTACGAGCAGTACTTC. It encodes CASSARTGSGYLYSYEQYF.

The rearrangement joins TRBV11-3 to TRBJ2-1, with D perhaps matching TRBD1 (6 bases). There are 13 residues in the CDR3. Germline lookup yields CDR1 SGHNT and CDR2 YENEEA. V lost 4 bases to trimming and J lost 7 bases, with 11 bases between them. The CDR3: CASSSNRDNEQFF. CDR3 nucleotide sequence: TGTGCCAGCAGCTCGAACAGGGATAATGAGCAGTTCTTC.

The chain combines TRBV7-9 with TRBJ2-1, with TRBD2 identical over 9 bases. Per germline, CDR1 SEHNR and CDR2 FQNEAQ (reference sequence). The CDR3 is 15 residues long. The ends lost 3 bases at V and 7 bases at J; junction bases unmatched: 7. For the CDR3, the DNA is TGTGCCAGCAGCTTTCTCAGCGGGGGGATGAATGAGCAGTTCTTC. As protein: CASSFLSGGMNEQFF.

The CDR3 protein is CASSSGLGYGYTF. CDR3 nucleotides: TGTGCCAGCAGCTCCGGACTGGGTTATGGCTACACCTTC. This chain uses TRBV7-3 with TRBJ1-2; no clear D. The V gene lost 4 bases and the J gene lost 5 bases, with 11 bases spanning the gap. The CDR3 length is 13 residues. The germline CDR1 and CDR2 sequences are SGHTA and FQGTGA.

The chain combines TRBV20-1 with TRBJ1-1, with a tentative D call TRBD1 (5 bases). CDR1 and CDR2 from the germline V gene are DFQATT and SNEGSKA (reference sequence). CDR3 length: 9 amino acids. The CDR3 nucleotides are TGCAGCCCAGGGTCTGAAGCTTTCTTT. This gives the protein CSPGSEAFF.

V and J are TRBV5-1 and TRBJ1-2; the D gene is possibly TRBD1 (5 bases). CDR1 is SGHRS, CDR2 YFSETQ, per germline. The CDR3 covers 16 residues. Trimming removed 3 bases at V and 2 bases at J, with 17 bases between. The CDR3 loop reads CASSWGLSTANYGYTF. CDR3 in DNA: TGCGCCAGCAGCTGGGGCCTGTCGACGGCGAACTATGGCTACACCTTC.

CDR3 sequence (DNA): TGTGCCAGCAGCCCAGGACAGACTACTGAAGCTTTCTTT. It translates to CASSPGQTTEAFF. The chain couples TRBV7-3 to TRBJ1-1; D possibly corresponds to TRBD1 (6 bases). V lost 5 bases and J lost 5, with 12 bases in between. The CDR3 contains 13 residues. CDR1 is SGHTA, CDR2 FQGTGA, per germline. Variable domain in full (rest from reference TRBV7-3 and TRBJ1-1): GAGVSQTPSNKVTEKGKYVELRCDPISGHTALYWYRQSLGQGPEFLIYFQGTGAADDSGLPNDRFFAVRPEGSVSTLKIQRTERGDSAVYLCASSPGQTTEAFFGQGTRLTVV.

This clone was seen more than once but under ten times. This chain connects TRBV27 to TRBJ1-6, with D perhaps TRBD1 (5 bases). The CDR3 has 14 residues. Deletions cut 3 bases from V and 7 bases from J, with 10 bases between. CDR1 and CDR2 (germline): MNHEY, SMNVEV (reference sequence). The CDR3 reads CASSLGRANSPLHF. CDR3 coding DNA: TGTGCCAGCAGTTTGGGCAGGGCGAATTCACCCCTCCACTTT.

This clone was counted a single time. The chain joins TRBV7-7 to TRBJ2-3, with 11 bases matching TRBD2. The length of the CDR3 is 14 residues. Germline V lookup: CDR1 SSHAT, CDR2 FNYEAQ (reference sequence). This chain's CDR3 is CASALAGGADTQYF. The CDR3 DNA sequence: TGTGCTAGCGCTCTAGCGGGGGGAGCAGATACGCAGTATTTT.

This clone was found once. The chain combines TRBV20-1 with TRBJ2-1; tentative D call: TRBD1 (6 bases). The V end was cut by 6 bases, the J end by 7 bases, with 10 bases between. This CDR3 has 11 amino acids. CDR1 and CDR2 from the germline V gene are DFQATT and SNEGSKA (reference sequence). This chain's CDR3 is CSATDRNEQFF. The CDR3 nucleotides read TGCAGTGCCACGGACAGAAATGAGCAGTTCTTC.

V gene TRBV5-1 combines with J gene TRBJ2-1; a weak D match, TRBD2 (6 bases). V shed 4 bases and J shed 6 bases, with 14 bases lying between them. CDR1 and CDR2 from the germline V gene are SGHRS and YFSETQ. The CDR3 loop spans 14 amino acids. The CDR3 sequence: CASSPGEVLNEQFF. The CDR3 coding sequence is TGCGCCAGCAGCCCGGGGGAAGTGCTCAATGAGCAGTTCTTC.

The rearrangement joins TRBV7-3 to TRBJ2-6; D perhaps matches TRBD1 (5 bases). The CDR3 sequence is 17 residues long. Germline CDR1 and CDR2: SGHTA and FQGTGA. The V end lost 1 base, the J end lost 4 bases, and 14 bases lay between the germline ends. Written as DNA, the CDR3 is TGTGCCAGCAGCTTAAGGGTGGCAGGGCCCGGGGCCAACGTCCTGACTTTC. The encoded protein is CASSLRVAGPGANVLTF.

The V gene is TRBV4-2, the J gene TRBJ2-7, with TRBD1 matching over 7 bases. Trimming cost V 2 bases and J 4 bases; bases outside gene matches: 8. Looked up from germline, CDR1 is LGHNA and CDR2 is YNFKEQ. CDR3 length: 15 residues. The CDR3 region has the DNA TGTGCCAGCAGCCAAAGCAGGGGGTTTTCGTACGAGCAGTACTTC. It yields the protein CASSQSRGFSYEQYF.

This clone was detected a few times. The V call is TRBV18, the J call TRBJ1-1, with 7 bases that match TRBD1. The CDR3 loop spans 15 amino acids. V was clipped by 6 bases and J by 5 bases; unmatched bases: 12. Germline CDR1 and CDR2: KGHSH and LQKENI. Written as DNA, the CDR3 is TGTGCCAGCTCCTCGACGAGACAGGGAGATACTGAAGCTTTCTTT. It is translated as CASSSTRQGDTEAFF. Full variable domain (missing parts from reference TRBV18 and TRBJ1-1): NAGVMQNPRHLVRRRGQEARLRCSPMKGHSHVYWYRQLPEEGLKFMVYLQKENIIDESGMPKERFSAEFPKEGPSILRIQQVVRGDSAAYFCASSSTRQGDTEAFFGQGTRLTVV.

This clone was detected once. The rearrangement links TRBV27 to TRBJ1-1; 8 bases are a match to TRBD1. The J segment lost 6 bases and the V segment lost 4 bases, leaving 7 bases of the junction unmatched. This CDR3 spans 14 amino acids. Germline V gene sequence: CDR1 MNHEY, CDR2 SMNVEV (reference sequence). DNA for the CDR3: TGTGCCAGCAGTTCCCCGTTGACAGGGGCTGAAGCTTTCTTT. Translated: CASSSPLTGAEAFF.

The rearrangement joins TRBV7-7 to TRBJ2-1; D uncertain. Germline V gene lookup returns CDR1 SSHAT and CDR2 FNYEAQ (reference sequence). Trimming took off 2 bases at V and 6 bases at J, with 8 bases between the two ends. This CDR3 is built from 13 residues. CDR3 bases: TGTGCCAGCAGCTTAACTCCCACCAATGAGCAGTTCTTC. This codes for CASSLTPTNEQFF.

The chain couples TRBV4-2 to TRBJ1-5; no firm D call. This CDR3 comprises 13 residues. Germline values: CDR1 LGHNA, CDR2 YNFKEQ. Trimming took 1 base from V and 4 from J, leaving 5 bases between them. In DNA, the CDR3 is TGTGCCAGCAGCCAAGGCGGAAATCAGCCCCAGCATTTT. It specifies CASSQGGNQPQHF.